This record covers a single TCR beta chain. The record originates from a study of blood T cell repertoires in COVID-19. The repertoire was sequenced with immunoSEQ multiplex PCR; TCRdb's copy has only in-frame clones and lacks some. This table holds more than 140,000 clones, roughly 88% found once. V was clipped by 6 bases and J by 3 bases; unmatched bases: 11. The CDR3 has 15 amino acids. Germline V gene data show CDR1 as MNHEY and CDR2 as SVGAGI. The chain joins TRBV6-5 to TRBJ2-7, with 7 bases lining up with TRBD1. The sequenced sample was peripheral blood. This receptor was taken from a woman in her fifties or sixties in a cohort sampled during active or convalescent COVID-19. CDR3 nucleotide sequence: TGTGCCAGCAGGGTTGCATCGGGACAGCTCTACGAGCAGTACTTC. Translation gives CASRVASGQLYEQYF.